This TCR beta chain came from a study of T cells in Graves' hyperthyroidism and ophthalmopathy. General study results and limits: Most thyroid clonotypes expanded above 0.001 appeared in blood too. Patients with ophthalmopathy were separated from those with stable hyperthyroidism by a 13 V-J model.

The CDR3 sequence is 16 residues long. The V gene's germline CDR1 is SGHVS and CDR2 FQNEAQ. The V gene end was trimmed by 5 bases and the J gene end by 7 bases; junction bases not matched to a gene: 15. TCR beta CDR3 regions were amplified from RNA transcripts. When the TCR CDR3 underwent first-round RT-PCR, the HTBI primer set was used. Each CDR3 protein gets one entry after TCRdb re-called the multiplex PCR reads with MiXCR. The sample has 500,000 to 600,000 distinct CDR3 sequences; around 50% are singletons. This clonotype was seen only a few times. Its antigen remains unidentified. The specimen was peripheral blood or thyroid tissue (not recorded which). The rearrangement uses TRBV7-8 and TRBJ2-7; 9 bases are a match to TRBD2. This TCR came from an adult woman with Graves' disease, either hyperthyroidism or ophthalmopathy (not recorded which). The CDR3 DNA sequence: TGTGCCAGCAGCCCCCGGCGGACTAGCGCCAAGGGGGAGCAGTACTTC. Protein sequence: CASSPRRTSAKGEQYF.